One T cell receptor (beta chain) is described in this entry. This specimen comes from a study of shared clonotypes between healthy human individuals. As handled by the study authors: ImmunoSEQ gave junction-only sequences without quality scores, so filtering differed. Method: immunoSEQ multiplex PCR; TCRdb's copy keeps in-frame clones and lacks some. V and J calls and clone size are given by that table; D and trimming were obtained from the DNA. The sample records 2 million to 3 million clones, under 95% being singletons. Per the germline V gene, CDR1 is SQVTM and CDR2 is ANQGSEA. V was clipped by 7 bases and J by 3 bases, with 9 bases between them. The CDR3 is made up of 12 amino acids.

The rearrangement joins TRBV29-1 to TRBJ1-4; tentatively, D is TRBD1 (5 bases). What was sequenced was naive CD4+ T cells from PBMCs. Subset given: CD45RA+ positively selected. The receptor was derived from a man between 18 and 35 years old in good health. Some clones in this sample may be carry-over from other donors' samples. The CDR3 region has the DNA TGCAGCGCTCGGGACCCTAATGAAAAACTGTTTTTT. This translates into CSARDPNEKLFF.